A single sample gave rise to the 24 T cell receptor beta chains below, sequenced in a study of cytomegalovirus exposure and HLA in healthy donors. Primers included in the PCR were 60 Vbeta and 13 Jbeta primers. Produced via immunoSEQ multiplex PCR; TCRdb's table is partial and in-frame only. This table has roughly 170,000 clones, about 82% appearing once. The sample consisted of PBMCs. The origin of the receptors is a female donor in good health and CMV-seronegative.

This clone was seen a single time. This chain joins TRBV4-2 and TRBJ2-3, with D tentatively TRBD1 (5 bases). The CDR3 is 14 amino acids. V was cut by 0 bases and J by 4 bases, with 8 bases left in between. CDR1 is LGHNA and CDR2 is YNFKEQ in the germline V gene. CDR3 coding DNA: TGTGCCAGCAGCCAAGATAGGGGATCAGATACGCAGTATTTT. Its translation is CASSQDRGSDTQYF.

The gene calls are TRBV18 and TRBJ1-1, with D possibly matching TRBD1 (5 bases). Germline CDR1 KGHSH, CDR2 LQKENI. The CDR3 extends over 15 amino acids. Trimming stripped 3 bases from V and 1 base from J, with 12 bases between. The CDR3 DNA sequence: TGTGCCAGCTCACCGCTAACAGGCGAGAACACTGAAGCTTTCTTT. It yields the protein CASSPLTGENTEAFF.

This rearrangement joins TRBV7-2 to TRBJ2-6; D is unresolved. CDR1 is SGHTA and CDR2 is FQGNSA in the germline V gene. Trimming cost V 5 bases and J 1 base, with 15 bases left between them. CDR3 length equals 17 residues. The CDR3 nucleotides read TGTGCCAGCAGCCACACCCACGCCCGTTCTGGGGCCAACGTCCTGACTTTC. Protein product: CASSHTHARSGANVLTF.

The count of this clone is one. The chain uses TRBV5-4 and TRBJ1-3; TRBD1 might be the D (5 bases). This CDR3 region has 15 residues. The germline V gene encodes CDR1 SGHNT and CDR2 YYREEE (reference sequence). The V end was cut by 4 bases, the J end by 4 bases, with 15 bases between. The CDR3, as DNA: TGTGCCAGCAGCCTTAGCAGGGCACCGGGAAACACCATATATTTT. This codes for CASSLSRAPGNTIYF.

The chain couples TRBV6-1 to TRBJ2-5, with 7 positions matching TRBD1. Germline V lookup: CDR1 MNHNS, CDR2 SASEGT. This CDR3 has 13 residues. After removal of 8 bases from V and 1 base from J, the junction contained 4 bases not matched to a gene. The CDR3: CASRGQIQETQYF. The CDR3 bases are TGTGCCAGCCGGGGACAGATCCAAGAGACCCAGTACTTC.

The chain is built from TRBV5-5 and TRBJ2-7; TRBD1 is a possible D gene (6 bases). The CDR3 runs 14 residues. The germline V gene encodes CDR1 SGHKS and CDR2 YYEKEE (reference sequence). V gave up 2 bases and J gave up 6 bases, with 15 bases separating them. The CDR3 sequence is CASSFPGAIGEQYF. The CDR3 region has the DNA TGTGCCAGCAGCTTCCCAGGGGCGATAGGCGAGCAGTACTTC.

The rearrangement links TRBV15 to TRBJ2-5, with D maybe TRBD1 (6 bases). The DNA end is a closer match to TRBJ2-7, so the J assignment may be wrong. CDR3 length: 17 residues. The germline CDR1 and CDR2 sequences are LNHNV and YYDKDF (reference sequence). CDR3 DNA sequence: TGTGCCACCAGCAGAGCGGAACAGGGAAGGAGCTCCTACGAGCAGTACTTC. Its protein product is CATSRAEQGRSSYEQYF.

The chain recombines TRBV7-9 with TRBJ1-2; possibly TRBD1 for D (5 bases). V dropped 1 base and J dropped 6 bases, with 15 bases sitting between them. Germline V CDR1 and CDR2: SEHNR, FQNEAQ (reference sequence). The CDR3 consists of 15 residues. CDR3 residues: CASSLGSGGTNGYTF. The CDR3 DNA reads TGTGCCAGCAGCTTAGGTTCTGGCGGGACGAATGGCTACACCTTC.

The rearrangement joins TRBV2 to TRBJ1-1; TRBD1 aligns across 7 bases. This CDR3 is 11 amino acids long. Germline CDR1 reads SNHLY; CDR2 reads FYNNEI. V was pared by 5 bases and J by 11 bases, with 5 bases of the junction left unmatched. CDR3 residues: CASSRDRAAFF. The CDR3 bases are TGTGCCAGCAGTCGTGACAGGGCCGCTTTCTTT.

The chain links TRBV5-4 to TRBJ2-2; possibly TRBD2 for D (5 bases). V shed 3 bases and J shed 4 bases, with 13 bases lying between them. Looked up from germline, CDR1 is SGHNT and CDR2 is YYREEE (reference sequence). The CDR3 extends over 15 amino acids. The CDR3 region has the DNA TGTGCCAGCAGCTATTACGGACGGGGCACCGGGGAGCTGTTTTTT. The encoded protein is CASSYYGRGTGELFF.

The chain carries TRBV7-2 and TRBJ2-7, with 9 bases that match TRBD2. V lost 5 bases and J lost 6; bases outside the gene matches: 14. The CDR3 contains 16 residues. Germline lookup yields CDR1 SGHTA and CDR2 FQGNSA. CDR3 in DNA: TGTGCCAGCAGCCCCCTTAGCGGGAGAGTCTCGGCCGAGCAGTACTTC. Translating it yields CASSPLSGRVSAEQYF.

This chain uses TRBV21-1 with TRBJ2-5; the table gives TRBD1 as D, unverified against the DNA. TRBV21-1 is reported as a pseudogene. This CDR3 has 15 amino acids. This CDR3 reads CASSKPRTVQETQYF. CDR3 nucleotide sequence: TGTGCCAGCAGCAAACCCCGGACAGTACAAGAGACCCAGTACTTC.

CDR3 in amino acids: CASSNMGLAGGSYEQYF. CDR3 bases: TGCGCCAGCAGCAATATGGGGCTAGCGGGAGGCTCCTACGAGCAGTACTTC. V usage is TRBV5-1 and J usage is TRBJ2-7, with 11 bases matching TRBD2. V trimming: 4 bases; J trimming: 0 bases; junction bases outside the gene matches: 9. The CDR3 loop spans 17 amino acids. Germline lookup yields CDR1 SGHRS and CDR2 YFSETQ.

For this clone: The junction and the germline gene differ at one end; a read error may be behind it. The chain's CDR3 is CASGVAGTGVRGTEAFF. Here the CDR3 DNA reads TGTGCCAGCGGCGTAGCCGGGACAGGGGTCCGTGGCACTGAAGCTTTCTTT. V gene TRBV9 combines with J gene TRBJ1-1, with 10 bases identical to TRBD1. Germline V gives CDR1 SGDLS, CDR2 YYNGEE. There are 17 residues in the CDR3.

This clone was seen only once. J is TRBJ1-2 and V is TRBV10-3, with 7 bases aligning to TRBD1. Looked up from germline, CDR1 is ENHRY and CDR2 is SYGVKD. The CDR3 extends over 14 amino acids. With 3 bases clipped from V and 8 bases from J, the junction kept 9 bases outside the gene matches. The CDR3 nucleotides read TGTGCCATCAGTGATGGGGCGGACAGGTGGGGCTACACCTTC. The encoded protein is CAISDGADRWGYTF.

This clone was found a few times. J is TRBJ2-2 and V is TRBV30; the D gene is possibly TRBD1 (5 bases). CDR3 length: 12 residues. Germline values: CDR1 GTSNPN, CDR2 SVGIG (reference sequence). CDR3 bases: TGTGGAAAGGGGTGGTCAGCCGGGGAGCTGTTTTTT. It specifies CGKGWSAGELFF.

This sequence joins TRBV5-6 and TRBJ2-3; D may be TRBD1 (5 bases). With 0 bases removed from V and 7 bases from J, the gap between germline ends came to 9 bases. The germline V gene encodes CDR1 SGHDT and CDR2 YYEEEE. This CDR3 comprises 13 residues. CDR3 sequence reads: CASSLGGVYTQYF. As DNA, the CDR3 is TGTGCCAGCAGCTTGGGGGGCGTATATACGCAGTATTTT.

The V and J genes are TRBV19 and TRBJ2-1; 9 positions match TRBD1. V trimming: 7 bases; J trimming: 5 bases; junction bases outside the gene matches: 9. Per germline, CDR1 LNHDA and CDR2 SQIVND (reference sequence). The CDR3 contains 15 residues. This CDR3 is CASNAPGQGNNEQFF. For the CDR3, the DNA is TGTGCCAGTAACGCGCCGGGACAGGGAAACAATGAGCAGTTCTTC.

This clone has a handful of counts. This chain's CDR3 is CASRRDRGWEQYF. DNA of the CDR3: TGTGCCAGCAGACGTGACAGGGGGTGGGAGCAGTACTTC. The gene calls are TRBV6-5 and TRBJ2-7, with 9 nucleotides matching TRBD1. CDR3 length equals 13 residues. The V and J ends lost 6 bases and 7 bases, in that order; junction bases with no gene match: 7. The germline V gene has CDR1 MNHEY and CDR2 SVGAGI.

The chain couples TRBV28 to TRBJ1-1; tentatively, D is TRBD1 (5 bases). Germline V lookup: CDR1 MDHEN, CDR2 SYDVKM. CDR3 length: 14 residues. With 8 bases removed from V and 0 bases from J, the gap between germline ends came to 13 bases. The CDR3 reads CASRPRQLNTEAFF. As DNA, the CDR3 is TGTGCCAGCCGCCCTAGACAGCTGAACACTGAAGCTTTCTTT.

This clone was picked up one time. The chain has TRBV6-1 and TRBJ2-3; TRBD2 is a possible D gene (6 bases). The V gene's germline CDR1 is MNHNS and CDR2 SASEGT. The CDR3 length is 15 residues. The ends were cut back, 2 bases at V and 3 bases at J, with 12 bases in the middle. As DNA, the CDR3 is TGTGCCAGCAGTGAATCTGGGAGGTGGACAGATACGCAGTATTTT. As protein: CASSESGRWTDTQYF.

The chain joins TRBV28 to TRBJ1-2; 7 nucleotides agree with TRBD1. With V trimmed by 4 bases and J by 2 bases, 7 bases remained unmatched. The CDR3 contains 15 residues. The germline V gene has CDR1 MDHEN and CDR2 SYDVKM. In DNA, the CDR3 is TGTGCCAGCAGTTCCGGACAGGTATTCAACTATGGCTACACCTTC. Translation: CASSSGQVFNYGYTF.

CDR3 bases: TGTGCCTGGAATACAGGACGTTTTGAAGCTTTCTTT. Amino acid sequence: CAWNTGRFEAFF. The rearrangement links TRBV30 to TRBJ1-1, with a possible D match to TRBD1 (5 bases). CDR1 and CDR2 (germline): GTSNPN, SVGIG (reference sequence). The CDR3 is 12 residues long. With 4 bases removed from V and 7 bases from J, the gap between germline ends came to 13 bases. Drawing the rest from reference TRBV30 and TRBJ1-1, the complete variable domain is SQTIHQWPATLVQPVGSPLSLECTVEGTSNPNLYWYRQAAGRGLQLLFYSVGIGQISSEVPQNLSASRPQDRQFILSSKKLLLSDSGFYLCAWNTGRFEAFFGQGTRLTVV.

In regard to this clone: Different DNA sequences within this sample yield the same CDR3. CDR3 nucleotides: TGTGCCTGGAGTGTAGGACTGGGTCAGCCCCAGCATTTT. Translated, it gives CAWSVGLGQPQHF. The rearrangement links TRBV30 to TRBJ1-5; unclear D gene. V dropped 0 bases and J dropped 6 bases, with 9 bases sitting between them. The germline gives CDR1 GTSNPN, CDR2 SVGIG (reference sequence). This CDR3 is 13 amino acids long. Using reference TRBV30 and TRBJ1-5 for the parts outside the CDR3, the full variable domain is SQTIHQWPATLVQPVGSPLSLECTVEGTSNPNLYWYRQAAGRGLQLLFYSVGIGQISSEVPQNLSASRPQDRQFILSSKKLLLSDSGFYLCAWSVGLGQPQHFGDGTRLSIL.